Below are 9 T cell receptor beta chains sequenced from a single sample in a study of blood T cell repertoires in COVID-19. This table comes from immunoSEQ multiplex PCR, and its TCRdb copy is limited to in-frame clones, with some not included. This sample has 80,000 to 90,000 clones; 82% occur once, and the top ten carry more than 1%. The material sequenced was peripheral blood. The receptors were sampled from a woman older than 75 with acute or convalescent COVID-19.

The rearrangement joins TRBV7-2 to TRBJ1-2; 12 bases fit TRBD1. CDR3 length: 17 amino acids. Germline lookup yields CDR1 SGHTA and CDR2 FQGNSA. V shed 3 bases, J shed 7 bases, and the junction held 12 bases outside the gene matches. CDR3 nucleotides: TGTGCCAGCAGCTTGGGACAGGGGGCGCATTCCGGGCTTGGCTACACCTTC. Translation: CASSLGQGAHSGLGYTF.

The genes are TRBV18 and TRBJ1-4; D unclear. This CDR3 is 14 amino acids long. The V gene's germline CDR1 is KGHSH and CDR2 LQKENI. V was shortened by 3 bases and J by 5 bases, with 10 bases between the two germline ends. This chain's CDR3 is CASSPYRENEKLFF. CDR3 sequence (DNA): TGTGCCAGCTCACCGTACAGAGAGAATGAAAAACTGTTTTTT.

The CDR3: CASSMVPLAGATDTQYF. In DNA form, the CDR3 reads TGTGCCAGTAGTATGGTCCCTCTAGCGGGGGCCACAGATACGCAGTATTTT. The rearrangement uses TRBV19 and TRBJ2-3, with 10 bases identical to TRBD2. V gave up 3 bases and J gave up 2 bases; unmatched junction bases: 8. Germline CDR1 LNHDA, CDR2 SQIVND (reference sequence). The CDR3 spans 17 residues.

The CDR3 region has the DNA TGTGCTAGTGGTTGGGGGGTTCGAGCGGGAGATCACAATGAGCAGTTCTTC. Protein sequence: CASGWGVRAGDHNEQFF. The J gene is TRBJ2-1, the V gene TRBV12-5; 8 nucleotides line up with TRBD2. Germline V gene lookup returns CDR1 LGHNT and CDR2 FRNRAP. This CDR3 has 17 residues. Unmatched junction bases numbered 13, after V lost 4 bases and J lost 5 bases.

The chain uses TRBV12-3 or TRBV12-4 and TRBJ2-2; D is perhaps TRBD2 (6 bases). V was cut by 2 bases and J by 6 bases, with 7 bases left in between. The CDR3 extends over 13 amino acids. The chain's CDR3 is CASSLSGAGELFF. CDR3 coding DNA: TGTGCCAGCAGTTTATCGGGGGCCGGGGAGCTGTTTTTT.

The CDR3 DNA reads as TGTGCCAGCAGCGGGACTAGCGGTCACCAAGAGACCCAGTACTTC. Translating gives CASSGTSGHQETQYF. V gene TRBV7-9 combines with J gene TRBJ2-5; 11 nucleotides match TRBD2. Unmatched junction bases numbered 2, after V lost 5 bases and J lost 0 bases. Germline CDR1 SEHNR, CDR2 FQNEAQ (reference sequence). This CDR3 contains 15 residues.

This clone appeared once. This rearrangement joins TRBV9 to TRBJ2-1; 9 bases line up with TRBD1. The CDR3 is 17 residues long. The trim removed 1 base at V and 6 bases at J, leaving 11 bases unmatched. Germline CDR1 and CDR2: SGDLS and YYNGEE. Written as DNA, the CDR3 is TGTGCCAGCAGCGTATCCCTCCCGGGACAGGGATCCAATGAGCAGTTCTTC. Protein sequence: CASSVSLPGQGSNEQFF.

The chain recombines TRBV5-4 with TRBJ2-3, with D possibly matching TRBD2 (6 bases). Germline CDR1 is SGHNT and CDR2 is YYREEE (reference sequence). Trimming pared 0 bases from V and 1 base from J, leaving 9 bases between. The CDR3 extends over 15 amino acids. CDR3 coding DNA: TGTGCCAGCAGCTTGGAGGTAGCGGGCACAGATACGCAGTATTTT. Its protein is CASSLEVAGTDTQYF.

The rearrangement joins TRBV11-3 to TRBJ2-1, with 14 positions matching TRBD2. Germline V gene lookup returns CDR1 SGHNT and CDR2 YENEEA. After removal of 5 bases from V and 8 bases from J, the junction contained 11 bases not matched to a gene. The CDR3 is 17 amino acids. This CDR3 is CASSPGTSGGRVDEQFF. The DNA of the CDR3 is TGTGCCAGCAGCCCCGGGACTAGCGGGGGAAGGGTCGATGAGCAGTTCTTC.